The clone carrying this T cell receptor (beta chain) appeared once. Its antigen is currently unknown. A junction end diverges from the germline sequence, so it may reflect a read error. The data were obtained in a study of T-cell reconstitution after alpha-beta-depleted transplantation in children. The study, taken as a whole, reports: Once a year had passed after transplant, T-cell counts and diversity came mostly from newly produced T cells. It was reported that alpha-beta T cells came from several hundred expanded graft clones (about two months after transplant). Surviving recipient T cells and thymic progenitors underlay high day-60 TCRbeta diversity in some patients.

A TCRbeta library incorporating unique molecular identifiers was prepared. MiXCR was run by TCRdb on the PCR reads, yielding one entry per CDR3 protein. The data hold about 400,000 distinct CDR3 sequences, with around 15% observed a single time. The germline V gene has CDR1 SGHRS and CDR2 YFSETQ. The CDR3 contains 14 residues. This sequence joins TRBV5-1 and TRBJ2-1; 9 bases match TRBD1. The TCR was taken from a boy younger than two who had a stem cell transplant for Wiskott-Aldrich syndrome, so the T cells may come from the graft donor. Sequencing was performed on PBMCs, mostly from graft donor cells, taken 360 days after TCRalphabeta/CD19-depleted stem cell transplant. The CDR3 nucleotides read TGCGCCTGCAGCAACCGGGACAGGGTTGGCGAGCAGTTCTTC. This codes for CACSNRDRVGEQFF.